Listed here is a single T cell receptor (beta chain). The record originates from a study of blood T cell repertoires in COVID-19. The wider study: The origin of the acute and convalescent COVID-19 samples was the United States, Italy and Spain. T cells, B-cell-depleted T cells, or PBMCs provided the cDNA or gDNA that served as material.

Original processing methods: Researchers report that nucleated cell counts were estimated from reference gene primer amplification. Here immunoSEQ multiplex PCR was the method, and the copy in TCRdb shows in-frame clones only, minus some. V and J calls and clone size come straight from that table; D and trimming were deduced from the DNA. The sample has roughly 150,000 clones; 70% to 90% are singletons. The V gene's germline CDR1 is SEHNR and CDR2 FQNEAQ (reference sequence). The CDR3 contains 17 residues. Between the trimmed V and J ends, which lost 0 bases and 0 bases, there was a span of 12 bases.

The chain combines TRBV7-9 with TRBJ1-5; D may be TRBD1 (5 bases). The material sequenced was peripheral blood. The TCR was taken from a woman in her 70s with acute or convalescent COVID-19. Written as DNA, the CDR3 is TGTGCCAGCAGCTTAGCCCAAGGGGCGTATAGCAATCAGCCCCAGCATTTT. Encoded protein: CASSLAQGAYSNQPQHF.